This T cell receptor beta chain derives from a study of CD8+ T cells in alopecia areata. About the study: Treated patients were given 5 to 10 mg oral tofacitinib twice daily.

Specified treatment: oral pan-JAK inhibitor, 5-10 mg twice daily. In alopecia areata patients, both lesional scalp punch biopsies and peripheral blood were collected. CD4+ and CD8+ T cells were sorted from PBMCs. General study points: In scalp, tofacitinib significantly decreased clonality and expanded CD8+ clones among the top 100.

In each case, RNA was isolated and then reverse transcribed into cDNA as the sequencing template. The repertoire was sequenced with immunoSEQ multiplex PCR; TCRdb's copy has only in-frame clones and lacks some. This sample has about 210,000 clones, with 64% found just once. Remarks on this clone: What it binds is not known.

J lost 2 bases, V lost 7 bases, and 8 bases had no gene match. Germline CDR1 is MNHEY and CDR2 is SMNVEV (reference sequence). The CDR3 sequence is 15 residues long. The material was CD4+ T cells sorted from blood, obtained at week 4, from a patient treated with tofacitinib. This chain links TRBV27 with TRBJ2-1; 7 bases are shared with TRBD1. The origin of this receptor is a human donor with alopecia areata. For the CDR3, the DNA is TGTGCCAGCAAAACACACAGGGGCCCCTACAATGAGCAGTTCTTC. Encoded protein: CASKTHRGPYNEQFF.